Sequencing of this T cell receptor beta chain was carried out in a study of metastatic and nonmetastatic thyroid tumors. Study-level background: Malignant and benign thyroid patients had repertoires compared in peripheral blood and tumor or nodule tissue. Study-level findings and limits: When malignant thyroid tumors were compared with benign nodules, TCR beta diversity was reportedly significantly higher in the malignant tumors. This held in both blood and tumor samples.

The CDR3 has 13 residues. In the source study's methods: Using the CDR3 differences seen across clinicopathological groups, the authors built a distant-metastasis classifier for papillary thyroid cancer, which was meant to discriminate distant-metastatic patients. TCRdb re-clonotyped the PCR reads through MiXCR. The V and J calls and clone size come from TCRdb's table, not from the authors' own analysis. The sample includes about 5,900 clones, around 35% of them seen just once. As concerns this clone: What it recognizes is unknown. One junction end does not reproduce the germline sequence, and a read error may be involved. Distinct nucleotide sequences in the sample also encode this CDR3.

Not a single patient had been given any form of treatment at any point before undergoing thyroid surgery. Input material: adjacent normal tissue. This clonotype was sampled from a male donor with papillary thyroid cancer or a benign thyroid nodule (not recorded which). Some clones in this sample may be carry-over from other donors' samples. V and J are TRBV12-3 or TRBV12-4 and TRBJ2-2, with 7 nucleotides matching TRBD1. CDR3 region: CASSGTRTGELFF. In DNA, the CDR3 is TGTGCCAGCAGCGGGACACGAACAGGGGAGCTGTTCTTT.